This T cell receptor (beta chain) was observed in a study of cytomegalovirus exposure and HLA in healthy donors. The study, taken as a whole, reports: The dataset shows that most TCR sequences were rare, while some public TCRs occurred in many donors. The study listed under 200 cytomegalovirus-associated TCR beta chains.

This clone qualifies as medium-sized (0.01 to 0.1%). Its antigen remains unidentified. There are 13 residues in the CDR3. The V end lost 1 base, the J end lost 8 bases, and 11 bases lay between the germline ends. Germline lookup yields CDR1 SEHNR and CDR2 FQNEAQ (reference sequence). Some clones are missing from TCRdb's copy, which holds only in-frame ones; the method was immunoSEQ multiplex PCR. The sample has about 65,000 clones; roughly 94% are singletons. The specimen sequenced was PBMCs. The receptor comes from a man aged 18 to 29 in good health and CMV-seropositive. V usage is TRBV7-9 and J usage is TRBJ1-2; possibly TRBD1 for D (5 bases). The CDR3 nucleotides are TGTGCCAGCAGCTTAGAGACGGGGGACGGCTACACCTTC. It is translated as CASSLETGDGYTF.